This is a list of T cell receptor beta chains from one sample in a study of neoadjuvant nivolumab and ipilimumab in lung cancer. The data were produced by immunoSEQ multiplex PCR, yet TCRdb's version contains in-frame clones alone and is incomplete. This table has 30,000 to 35,000 clones, approximately 90% appearing once. Source: peripheral blood, taken after neoadjuvant nivolumab, alone or with ipilimumab, at or shortly before surgery. All receptors derive from an adult with non-small cell lung cancer. CDR3s include the opening cysteine and the closing phenylalanine or tryptophan. The order of the fields is J gene, D gene, V gene, CDR3 protein, CDR3 DNA. The D gene is left open where the match is weak.

j_gene: TRBJ2-4; d_gene: TRBD2; v_gene: TRBV2; CDR3aa: CASSVPGLAGGLAKNIQYF; CDR3nt: TGTGCCAGCAGTGTTCCCGGACTAGCGGGGGGCTTAGCCAAAAACATTCAGTACTTC
j_gene: TRBJ2-2; d_gene: TRBD1; v_gene: TRBV5-4; CDR3aa: CASSFRDRHGELFF; CDR3nt: TGTGCCAGCAGCTTTCGGGACAGACACGGGGAGCTGTTTTTT
j_gene: TRBJ1-4; d_gene: TRBD1; v_gene: TRBV10-3; CDR3aa: CAIRGTGSEKLFF; CDR3nt: TGTGCCATCCGCGGGACAGGGAGTGAAAAACTGTTTTTT
j_gene: TRBJ1-3; d_gene: TRBD1; v_gene: TRBV4-1; CDR3aa: CASSQVPGGSGNTIYF; CDR3nt: TGCGCCAGCAGCCAAGTCCCAGGGGGTTCTGGAAACACCATATATTTT
j_gene: TRBJ2-3; d_gene: TRBD2; v_gene: TRBV4-3; CDR3aa: CASSRASGGSNTDTQYF; CDR3nt: TGCGCCAGCAGCCGGGCTAGCGGGGGAAGTAATACAGATACGCAGTATTTT
j_gene: TRBJ1-3; d_gene: NA; v_gene: TRBV2; CDR3aa: CASIPDMGNTIYF; CDR3nt: TGTGCCAGCATTCCTGACATGGGAAACACCATATATTTT
j_gene: TRBJ2-3; d_gene: NA; v_gene: TRBV9; CDR3aa: CASSEEGVRTDTQYF; CDR3nt: TGTGCCAGCAGCGAAGAAGGGGTTCGCACAGATACGCAGTATTTT
j_gene: TRBJ1-2; d_gene: NA; v_gene: TRBV4-1; CDR3aa: CASSQDSEGYTF; CDR3nt: TGCGCCAGCAGCCAAGATTCGGAGGGCTACACCTTC
j_gene: TRBJ1-1; d_gene: TRBD1; v_gene: TRBV5-1; CDR3aa: CASSPDRTRNTEAFF; CDR3nt: TGCGCCAGCAGCCCGGACAGGACCCGGAACACTGAAGCTTTCTTT
j_gene: TRBJ2-3; d_gene: TRBD2; v_gene: TRBV2; CDR3aa: CASRSTSGGAADTQYF; CDR3nt: TGTGCCAGCAGGTCGACTAGCGGGGGGGCAGCAGATACGCAGTATTTT
j_gene: TRBJ1-5; d_gene: TRBD1; v_gene: TRBV4-1; CDR3aa: CASSQGDRVSQPQHF; CDR3nt: TGCGCCAGCAGCCAGGGAGACAGGGTTAGTCAGCCCCAGCATTTT
j_gene: TRBJ2-2; d_gene: NA; v_gene: TRBV29-1; CDR3aa: CGVGHSNTGELFF; CDR3nt: TGCGGGGTGGGACATTCGAACACCGGGGAGCTGTTTTTT
j_gene: TRBJ1-2; d_gene: NA; v_gene: TRBV2; CDR3aa: CASSVGLIYGYTF; CDR3nt: TGTGCCAGCAGTGTCGGATTAATATATGGCTACACCTTC